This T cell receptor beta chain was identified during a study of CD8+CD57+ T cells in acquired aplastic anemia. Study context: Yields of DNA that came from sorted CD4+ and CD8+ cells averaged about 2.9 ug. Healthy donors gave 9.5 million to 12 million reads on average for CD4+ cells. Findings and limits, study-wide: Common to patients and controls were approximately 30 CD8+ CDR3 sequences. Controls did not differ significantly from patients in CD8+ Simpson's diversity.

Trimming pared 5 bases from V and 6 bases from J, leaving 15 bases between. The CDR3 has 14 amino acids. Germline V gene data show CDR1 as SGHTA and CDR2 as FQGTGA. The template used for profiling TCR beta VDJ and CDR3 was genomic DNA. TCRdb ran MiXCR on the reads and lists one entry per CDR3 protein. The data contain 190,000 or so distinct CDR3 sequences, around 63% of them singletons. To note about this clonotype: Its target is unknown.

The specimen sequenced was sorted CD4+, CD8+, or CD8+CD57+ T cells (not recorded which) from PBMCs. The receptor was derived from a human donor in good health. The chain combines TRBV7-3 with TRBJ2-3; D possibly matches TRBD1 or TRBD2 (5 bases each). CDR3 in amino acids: CASSHRDQGDTQYF. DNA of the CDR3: TGTGCCAGCAGCCACCGGGACCAAGGGGATACGCAGTATTTT. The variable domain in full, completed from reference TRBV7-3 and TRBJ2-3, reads GAGVSQTPSNKVTEKGKYVELRCDPISGHTALYWYRQSLGQGPEFLIYFQGTGAADDSGLPNDRFFAVRPEGSVSTLKIQRTERGDSAVYLCASSHRDQGDTQYFGPGTRLTVL.